The 6 T cell receptor beta chains in this list originate from one sample, sequenced in a study of radiotherapy plus CTLA-4 blockade in lung cancer. Data came from immunoSEQ multiplex PCR; TCRdb stores just in-frame clones and leaves some out. The sample consists of around 59,000 clones, less than 75% of them appearing once. Source: peripheral blood, taken from a patient treated with radiotherapy plus ipilimumab. The receptors were sampled from a human donor with non-small cell lung cancer whose response to radiotherapy plus ipilimumab could not be evaluated.

The chain is built from TRBV11-2 and TRBJ2-3; TRBD2 matches at 11 bases. V lost 4 bases to trimming and J lost 5 bases; unmatched junction nucleotides: 14. Germline V gene sequence: CDR1 SGHAT, CDR2 FQNNGV. The CDR3 is 18 amino acids. CDR3 coding DNA: TGTGCCAGCAGCTCAGTCTTCGCGGGACTAGCGGAGATAGATACGCAGTATTTT. Protein sequence: CASSSVFAGLAEIDTQYF.

This chain uses TRBV10-1 with TRBJ1-4; 7 bases match TRBD1. Germline trimming cut 6 bases from V and 5 bases from J; bases unmatched to any gene: 6. The germline V gene encodes CDR1 WNHNN and CDR2 SYGVQD (reference sequence). The CDR3 totals 14 residues. CDR3 in amino acids: CASSPDRRNEKLFF. The DNA for the CDR3 is TGCGCCAGCAGCCCGGACAGGCGAAATGAAAAACTGTTTTTT.

The chain joins TRBV7-2 to TRBJ2-7, with a weak D call TRBD2 (5 bases). V was clipped by 2 bases and J by 4 bases, with 15 bases between them. CDR1 and CDR2 (germline): SGHTA, FQGNSA. The CDR3 loop spans 15 amino acids. CDR3 in DNA: TGTGCCAGCAGCTTATTTACGGGATCCGGTTACGAGCAGTACTTC. Translating gives CASSLFTGSGYEQYF.

This chain links TRBV15 with TRBJ1-5; the D is unclear. V lost 5 bases, J lost 4 bases, and 15 bases lay in between. This CDR3 is 15 amino acids long. Germline-derived CDR1 and CDR2 are LNHNV and YYDKDF (reference sequence). The CDR3 region has the DNA TGTGCCACCAGCGCGCGGGCAATATCGAATCAGCCCCAGCATTTT. This encodes CATSARAISNQPQHF.

The chain employs TRBV7-9 and TRBJ2-7; D is perhaps TRBD1 (5 bases). CDR3 length equals 14 residues. Trimming cost V 4 bases and J 2 bases, with 12 bases left between them. In germline, CDR1 is SEHNR, CDR2 FQNEAQ (reference sequence). The CDR3 nucleotides read TGTGCCAGCAGCTCCCAGCAGGGTCCCTACGAGCAGTACTTC. Its protein product is CASSSQQGPYEQYF. Combining the CDR3 with reference TRBV7-9 and TRBJ2-7 gives the whole variable domain DTGVSQNPRHKITKRGQNVTFRCDPISEHNRLYWYRQTLGQGPEFLTYFQNEAQLEKSRLLSDRFSAERPKGSFSTLEIQRTEQGDSAMYLCASSSQQGPYEQYFGPGTRLTVT.

The CDR3 DNA reads as TGTGCCAGCAGTGAAGAACCTTTAGCGTATGGCTACACCTTC. Translated: CASSEEPLAYGYTF. The chain links TRBV2 to TRBJ1-2; D ambiguous. Trimming took 1 base from V and 5 from J, leaving 11 bases between them. There are 14 residues in the CDR3. Germline V gene lookup returns CDR1 SNHLY and CDR2 FYNNEI. Filled out from reference TRBV2 and TRBJ1-2, the complete variable domain reads EPEVTQTPSHQVTQMGQEVILRCVPISNHLYFYWYRQILGQKVEFLVSFYNNEISEKSEIFDDQFSVERPDGSNFTLKIRSTKLEDSAMYFCASSEEPLAYGYTFGSGTRLTVV.